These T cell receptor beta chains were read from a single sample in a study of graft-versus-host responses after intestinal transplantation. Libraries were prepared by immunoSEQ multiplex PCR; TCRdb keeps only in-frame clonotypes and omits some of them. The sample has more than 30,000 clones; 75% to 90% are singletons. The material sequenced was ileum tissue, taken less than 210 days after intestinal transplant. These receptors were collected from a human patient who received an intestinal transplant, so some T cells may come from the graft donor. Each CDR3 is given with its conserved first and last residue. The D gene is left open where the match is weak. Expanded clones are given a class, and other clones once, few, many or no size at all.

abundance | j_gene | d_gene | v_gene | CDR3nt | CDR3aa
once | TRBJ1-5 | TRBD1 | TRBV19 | TGTGCCAGTAGTATAGATTCCGGGACAGTGAACAATCAGCCCCAGCATTTT | CASSIDSGTVNNQPQHF
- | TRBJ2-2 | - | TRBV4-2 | TGTGCCAGCAGCCAAGAGCGGGACGGCGGGGAGCTGTTTTTT | CASSQERDGGELFF
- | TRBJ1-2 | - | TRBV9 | TGTGCCAGCAGCGTAGACCAGGGTCCCGACTATGGCTACACCTTC | CASSVDQGPDYGYTF
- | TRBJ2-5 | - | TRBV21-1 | TGTGCCAGCAGCAAGAGGGGGAGACAGGGAATTTGGGAGACCCAGTACTTC | CASSKRGRQGIWETQYF
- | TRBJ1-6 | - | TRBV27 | TGTGCCAGCAGTTCGATGTACTACTCACCCCTCCACTTT | CASSSMYYSPLHF
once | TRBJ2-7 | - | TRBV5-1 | TGCGCCAGCAGCTTGGGGGCCCGCGGCGAGCAGTACTTC | CASSLGARGEQYF
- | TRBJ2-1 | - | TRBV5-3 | TGTGCCAGAACTATGTGGGGATACAATGAGCAGTTCTTC | CARTMWGYNEQFF
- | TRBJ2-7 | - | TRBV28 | TGTGCCAGCACTGTGGCGGGGTACGAGCAGTACTTC | CASTVAGYEQYF
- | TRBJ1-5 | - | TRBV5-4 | TGTGCCAGCAGCTTTGGTAGCAATCAGCCCCAGCATTTT | CASSFGSNQPQHF
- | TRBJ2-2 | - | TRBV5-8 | TGTGCCAGCGCCCGGGGCCGCACCGGGGAGCTGTTTTTT | CASARGRTGELFF
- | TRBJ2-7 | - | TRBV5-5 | TGTGCCAGCAGCTCCCTGATGGGAGCCTACGAGCAGTACTTC | CASSSLMGAYEQYF
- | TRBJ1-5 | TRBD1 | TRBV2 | TGTGCCAGCAGGGGACAGGGGAATCAGCCCCAGCATTTT | CASRGQGNQPQHF
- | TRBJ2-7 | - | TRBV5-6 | TGTGCCAGCAGCCCCTACGAGCAGTACTTC | CASSPYEQYF
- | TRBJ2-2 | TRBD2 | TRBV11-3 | TGTGCCAGCGCGGGGGGGTTGAACACCGGGGAGCTGTTTTTT | CASAGGLNTGELFF
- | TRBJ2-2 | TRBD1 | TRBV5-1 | TGCGCCAGCAGCTTCGGGACAGGGGGCACCGGGGAGCTGTTTTTT | CASSFGTGGTGELFF
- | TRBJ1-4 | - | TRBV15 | TGTGCCACCAGCAGAGATGGGCGGATTAATGAAAAACTGTTTTTT | CATSRDGRINEKLFF
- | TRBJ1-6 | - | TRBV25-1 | TGTGCCAGCAGTGAATATCTGGGAGGTTCACCCCTCCACTTT | CASSEYLGGSPLHF
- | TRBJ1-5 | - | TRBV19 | TGTGCCAGTCAGTCGCGGGGTTATAGCAATCAGCCCCAGCATTTT | CASQSRGYSNQPQHF
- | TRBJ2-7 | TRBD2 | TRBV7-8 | TGTGCCAGCAGCGGACTAGTCTACGAGCAGTACTTC | CASSGLVYEQYF
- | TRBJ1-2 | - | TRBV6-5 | TGTGCCAGCAGTTACTTTCGGGGCACTAACTATGGCTACACCTTC | CASSYFRGTNYGYTF
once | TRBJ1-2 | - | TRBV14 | TGTGCCAGCAGCCAACCGGGGGATTTTAACTATGGCTACACCTTC | CASSQPGDFNYGYTF
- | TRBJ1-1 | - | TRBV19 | TGTGCCAGTACCCATCCCGCTGGGGAGGACACTGAAGCTTTCTTT | CASTHPAGEDTEAFF
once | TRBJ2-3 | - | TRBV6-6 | TGTGCCAGCAGTTACTCAGATCGTCTCACAGATACGCAGTATTTT | CASSYSDRLTDTQYF
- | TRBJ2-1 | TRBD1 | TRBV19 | TGTGCCAGTAGTCCGGACAGGTACAATGAGCAGTTCTTC | CASSPDRYNEQFF
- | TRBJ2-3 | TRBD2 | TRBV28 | TGTGCCAGCAGCCGGGGGGAATCCGACACAGATACGCAGTATTTT | CASSRGESDTDTQYF
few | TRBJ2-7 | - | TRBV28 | TGTGCCAGCAGTCTACGCTACGAGCAGTACTTC | CASSLRYEQYF
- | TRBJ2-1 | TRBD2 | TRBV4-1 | TGCGCCAGCAGCTTGCAGGGGACTAGCGTCTACAATGAGCAGTTCTTC | CASSLQGTSVYNEQFF
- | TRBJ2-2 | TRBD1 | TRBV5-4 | TGTGCCAGCAGCTTGGGACAGGGGGCGAGTACCGGGGAGCTGTTTTTT | CASSLGQGASTGELFF
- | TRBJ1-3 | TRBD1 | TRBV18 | TGTGCCAGCTCACCAAGGGGACAGCTCTCTGGAAACACCATATATTTT | CASSPRGQLSGNTIYF
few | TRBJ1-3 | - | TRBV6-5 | TGTGCCAGCAAGGAACTCTCTGGAAACACCATATATTTT | CASKELSGNTIYF
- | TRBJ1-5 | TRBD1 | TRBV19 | TGTGCCAGTAGTATCGGGACAGGGGGCAATCAGCCCCAGCATTTT | CASSIGTGGNQPQHF
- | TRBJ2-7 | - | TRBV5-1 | TGCGCCAGCAGCTTGGCTCTGGCGGACAGCTACGAGCAGTACTTC | CASSLALADSYEQYF
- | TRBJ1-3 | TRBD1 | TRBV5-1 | TGCGCCAGCAGCTTACAGGGGGCAGCGGGAAACACCATATATTTT | CASSLQGAAGNTIYF
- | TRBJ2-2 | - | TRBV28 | TGTGCCAGCAGTTCGCCCGGGCAAGGGACCGGGGAGCTGTTTTTT | CASSSPGQGTGELFF
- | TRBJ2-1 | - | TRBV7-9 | TGTGCCAGCAGCTTATTCTGGAACTCCTACAATGAGCAGTTCTTC | CASSLFWNSYNEQFF